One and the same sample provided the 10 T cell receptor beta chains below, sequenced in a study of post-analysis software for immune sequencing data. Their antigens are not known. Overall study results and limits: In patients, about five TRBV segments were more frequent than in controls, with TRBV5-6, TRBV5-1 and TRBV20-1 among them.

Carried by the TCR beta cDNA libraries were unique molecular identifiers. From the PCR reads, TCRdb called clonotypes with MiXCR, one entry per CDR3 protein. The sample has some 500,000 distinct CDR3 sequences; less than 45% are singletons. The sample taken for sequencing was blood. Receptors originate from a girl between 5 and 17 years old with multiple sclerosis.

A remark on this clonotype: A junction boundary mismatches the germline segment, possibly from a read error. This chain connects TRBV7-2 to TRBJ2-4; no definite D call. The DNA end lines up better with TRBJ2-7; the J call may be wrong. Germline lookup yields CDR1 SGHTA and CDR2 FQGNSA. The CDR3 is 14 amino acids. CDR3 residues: CASTLQTGPYEQYF. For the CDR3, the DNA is TGTGCCAGCACCTTACAGACTGGTCCGTACGAGCAGTACTTC.

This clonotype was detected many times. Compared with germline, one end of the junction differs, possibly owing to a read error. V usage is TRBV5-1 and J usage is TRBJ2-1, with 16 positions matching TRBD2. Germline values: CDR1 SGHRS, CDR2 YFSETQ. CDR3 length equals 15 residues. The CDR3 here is CASSLGLAGGNEQFF. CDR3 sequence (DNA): TGTGCCAGCAGCTTGGGACTAGCGGGAGGGAATGAGCAGTTCTTC.

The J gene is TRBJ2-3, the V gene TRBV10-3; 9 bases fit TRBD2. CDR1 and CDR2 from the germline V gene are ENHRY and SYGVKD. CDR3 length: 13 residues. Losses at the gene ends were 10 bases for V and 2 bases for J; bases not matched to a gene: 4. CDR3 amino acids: CATLAGLTDTQYF. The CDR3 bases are TGTGCCACGCTAGCGGGACTCACAGATACGCAGTATTTT.

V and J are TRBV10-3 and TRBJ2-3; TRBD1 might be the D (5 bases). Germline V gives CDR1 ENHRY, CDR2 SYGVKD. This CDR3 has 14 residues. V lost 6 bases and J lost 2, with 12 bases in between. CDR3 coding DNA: TGTGCCATCAGCCTACGTGGGGCCACAGATACGCAGTATTTT. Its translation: CAISLRGATDTQYF.

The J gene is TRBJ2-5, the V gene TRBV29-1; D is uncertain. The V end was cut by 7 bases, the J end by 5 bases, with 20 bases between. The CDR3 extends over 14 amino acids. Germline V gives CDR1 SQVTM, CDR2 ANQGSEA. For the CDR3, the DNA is TGCAGCGCCCCTCTTCGGGTCCCTAGGGAGACCCAGTACTTC. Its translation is CSAPLRVPRETQYF.

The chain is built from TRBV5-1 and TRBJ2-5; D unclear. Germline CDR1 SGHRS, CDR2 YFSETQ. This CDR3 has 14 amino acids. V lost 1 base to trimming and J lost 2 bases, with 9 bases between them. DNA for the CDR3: TGCGCCAGCAGCTTGATTCCAGAACAAGAGACCCAGTACTTC. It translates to CASSLIPEQETQYF.

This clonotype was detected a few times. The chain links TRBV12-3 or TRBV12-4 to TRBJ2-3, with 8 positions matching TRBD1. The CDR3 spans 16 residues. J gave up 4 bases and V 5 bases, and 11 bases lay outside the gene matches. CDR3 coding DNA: TGTGCCAGCAGTACCCCCGAGACAGGGGTTTCAGATACGCAGTATTTT. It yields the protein CASSTPETGVSDTQYF.

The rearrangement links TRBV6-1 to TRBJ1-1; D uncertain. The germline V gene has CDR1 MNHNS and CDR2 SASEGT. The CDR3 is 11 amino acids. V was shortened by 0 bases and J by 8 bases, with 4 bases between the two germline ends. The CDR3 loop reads CASSEANEAFF. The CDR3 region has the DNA TGTGCCAGCAGTGAAGCTAACGAAGCTTTCTTT.

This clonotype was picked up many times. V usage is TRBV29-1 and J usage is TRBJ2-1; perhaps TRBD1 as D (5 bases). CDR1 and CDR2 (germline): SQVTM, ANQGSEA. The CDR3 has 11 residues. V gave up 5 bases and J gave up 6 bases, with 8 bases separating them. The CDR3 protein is CSVKDTNEQFF. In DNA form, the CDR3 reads TGCAGCGTTAAGGACACCAATGAGCAGTTCTTC.

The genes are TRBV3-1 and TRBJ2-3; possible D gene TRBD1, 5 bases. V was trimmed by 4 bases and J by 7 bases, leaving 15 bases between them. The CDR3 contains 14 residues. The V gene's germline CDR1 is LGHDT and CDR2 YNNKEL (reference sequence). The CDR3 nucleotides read TGTGCCAGCAGCCCCGGTAGGGGCGCCTATACGCAGTATTTT. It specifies CASSPGRGAYTQYF.